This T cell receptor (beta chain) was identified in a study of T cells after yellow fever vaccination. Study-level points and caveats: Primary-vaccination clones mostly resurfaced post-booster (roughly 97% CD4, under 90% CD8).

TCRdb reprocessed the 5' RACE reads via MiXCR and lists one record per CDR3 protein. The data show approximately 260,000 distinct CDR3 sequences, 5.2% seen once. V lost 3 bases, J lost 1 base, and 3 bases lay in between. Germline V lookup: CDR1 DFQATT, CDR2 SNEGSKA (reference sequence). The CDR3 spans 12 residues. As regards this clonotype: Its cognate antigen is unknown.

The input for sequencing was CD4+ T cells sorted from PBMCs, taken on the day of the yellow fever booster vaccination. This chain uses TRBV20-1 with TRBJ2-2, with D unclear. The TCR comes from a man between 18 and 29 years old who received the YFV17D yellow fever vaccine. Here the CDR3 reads CSASGNTGELFF. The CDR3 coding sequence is TGCAGTGCTAGCGGGAACACCGGGGAGCTGTTTTTT.